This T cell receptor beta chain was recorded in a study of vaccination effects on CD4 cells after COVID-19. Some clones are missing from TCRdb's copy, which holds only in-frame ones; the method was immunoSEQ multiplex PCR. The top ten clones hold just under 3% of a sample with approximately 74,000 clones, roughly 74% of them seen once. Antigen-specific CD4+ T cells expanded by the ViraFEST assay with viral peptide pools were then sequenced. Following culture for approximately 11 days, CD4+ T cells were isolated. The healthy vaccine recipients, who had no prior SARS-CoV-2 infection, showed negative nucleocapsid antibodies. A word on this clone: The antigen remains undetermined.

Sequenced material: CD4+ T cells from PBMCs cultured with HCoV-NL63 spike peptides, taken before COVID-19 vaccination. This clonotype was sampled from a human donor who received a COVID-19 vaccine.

The CDR3 nucleotides read TGCGCCAGCAGTGATTTTGTCGGTGAAGCTTTCTTT. Protein product: CASSDFVGEAFF. The rearrangement uses TRBV10-1 and TRBJ1-1; D remains unclear. This CDR3 has 12 residues. Deletions cut 3 bases from V and 7 bases from J, with 9 bases between. Germline V CDR1 and CDR2: WNHNN, SYGVQD (reference sequence).